The 4 T cell receptor beta chains below all came from one sample that was sequenced in a study of blood T cell repertoires in COVID-19. The protocol was immunoSEQ multiplex PCR, while the TCRdb copy is restricted to in-frame clones and leaves out a portion. Counted here are 150,000 to 200,000 clones, over 80% occurring once; the ten biggest clones make up about 10%. Input material: peripheral blood. The receptor set was obtained from a woman over 75 with active or convalescent COVID-19.

The J gene is TRBJ1-2, the V gene TRBV7-9; D is unresolved. Trimming removed 4 bases at V and 7 bases at J, with 19 bases between. The CDR3 length is 15 residues. Germline lookup yields CDR1 SEHNR and CDR2 FQNEAQ (reference sequence). The CDR3 sequence is CASSSGIENFGGYTF. CDR3 nucleotide sequence: TGTGCCAGCAGCTCGGGAATAGAAAATTTCGGTGGCTACACCTTC. Full variable domain (rest looked up from reference TRBV7-9 and TRBJ1-2): DTGVSQNPRHKITKRGQNVTFRCDPISEHNRLYWYRQTLGQGPEFLTYFQNEAQLEKSRLLSDRFSAERPKGSFSTLEIQRTEQGDSAMYLCASSSGIENFGGYTFGSGTRLTVV.

The chain couples TRBV9 to TRBJ1-5; D perhaps matches TRBD1 (6 bases). CDR1 is SGDLS and CDR2 is YYNGEE in the germline V gene. V was cut by 7 bases and J by 3 bases, with 14 bases left in between. The CDR3 is 14 residues long. The CDR3 DNA reads as TGTGCCAGCGGCGGGCAGGGGAACAATCAGCCCCAGCATTTT. It is translated as CASGGQGNNQPQHF.

This chain uses TRBV6-1 with TRBJ1-5; no definite D call. This CDR3 comprises 17 residues. With 2 bases removed from V and 0 bases from J, the gap between germline ends came to 14 bases. Germline loops: CDR1 MNHNS, CDR2 SASEGT. CDR3 amino acids: CASSESSGIYSNQPQHF. In DNA, the CDR3 is TGTGCCAGCAGTGAAAGCTCAGGAATTTATAGCAATCAGCCCCAGCATTTT.

The V gene is TRBV2, the J gene TRBJ1-2, with 7 nucleotides matching TRBD1. CDR3 length: 14 residues. The V and J ends lost 6 bases and 0 bases, in that order; junction bases with no gene match: 4. Germline CDR1 is SNHLY and CDR2 is FYNNEI. The CDR3 nucleotides are TGTGCCAGCAGGGGGGACAGTGCTAACTATGGCTACACCTTC. It yields the protein CASRGDSANYGYTF.